The present TCR beta chain was sequenced within a study of T cells after yellow fever vaccination. General study results and limits: It was the secondary response that reached its peak faster, day 5 versus 15, but it was weaker. Researchers noted that a small share of clonotypes showed up in both CD4 and CD8 compartments. The booster saw the reappearance of most primary-vaccination clones (roughly 97% CD4, less than 90% CD8).

UMIs were added to TCR cDNA along with a universal primer site when it was made by 5'RACE template switching. TCRdb reprocessed the 5' RACE reads via MiXCR and lists one record per CDR3 protein. The sample lists about 350,000 distinct CDR3 sequences, around 8.1% occurring once. As for this clonotype: Its antigen remains unknown.

The TCR sequence derives from a man aged 18-30 years who received the YFV17D yellow fever vaccine. This specimen consisted of PBMCs, obtained 45 days after the first yellow fever vaccination.

CDR3 amino acids: CASSQRDHRLSSYNSPLHF. As DNA, the CDR3 is TGCGCCAGCAGCCAACGGGATCACCGCTTGAGCTCCTATAATTCACCCCTCCACTTT. The chain combines TRBV4-1 with TRBJ1-6; D uncertain. This CDR3 is built from 19 residues. With 2 bases removed from V and 0 bases from J, the gap between germline ends came to 17 bases. Germline assignment: CDR1 MGHRA and CDR2 YSYEKL.